What follows describes a single T cell receptor (beta chain). Its matching antigen is unknown. The sample is drawn from a study of blood T cells in healthy people across ages. The germline V and J ends were trimmed by 5 bases and 7 bases, with 17 bases remaining between them. Germline V gene sequence: CDR1 SGHTA, CDR2 FQGNSA. The CDR3 has 14 amino acids. It was with a sample-barcoded 5' primer and a J-beta primer mix that a second PCR of roughly 6 to 11 cycles was run. TCRdb redid the calling of the 5' RACE reads with MiXCR, one entry per CDR3 protein. The sample gives under 850,000 distinct CDR3 sequences, roughly 34% of which show up once; 10% to 15% is in the top ten. General study points: Diversity estimates drawn from one million T cells were deemed underestimates. Naive and antigen-experienced cells were not separated, limiting conclusive comparison. More naive CD4+ cells and higher diversity marked long-lived donors relative to aged donors. Expanded clonotype shifts may have been confounded, as the donors had an unknown CMV status.

The source is a man younger than 35 in good health. The genes are TRBV7-2 and TRBJ1-1, with a possible D match to TRBD1 (5 bases). The sample consisted of blood. The CDR3, as DNA: TGTGCCAGCAGCCTCCCGACAGACCGCTTTGAAGCTTTCTTT. It is translated as CASSLPTDRFEAFF.